Following are 10 T cell receptor beta chains from one sample sequenced in a study of glioma-infiltrating T cells after dendritic cell vaccination. Method: immunoSEQ multiplex PCR; TCRdb's copy keeps in-frame clones and lacks some. Here the sample spans about 49,000 clones, roughly 85% being singletons. Sequencing used blood, obtained before dendritic cell vaccination. The receptor source for this set is a human donor with glioblastoma.

The gene calls are TRBV27 and TRBJ2-7; 7 bases are a match to TRBD1. CDR1 and CDR2 from the germline V gene are MNHEY and SMNVEV (reference sequence). With V trimmed by 3 bases and J by 5 bases, 4 bases remained unmatched. CDR3 size: 13 residues. The CDR3 region is CASSFDRANEQYF. For the CDR3, the DNA is TGTGCCAGCAGTTTTGACAGGGCCAACGAGCAGTACTTC.

The genes are TRBV29-1 and TRBJ2-7, with a weak D call TRBD1 (5 bases). CDR1 is SQVTM and CDR2 is ANQGSEA in the germline V gene. The CDR3 extends over 13 amino acids. Trimming stripped 4 bases from V and 3 bases from J, with 13 bases between. The CDR3 sequence is CSVGVDRNYEQYF. CDR3 coding DNA: TGCAGCGTTGGGGTCGACAGAAACTACGAGCAGTACTTC.

The chain combines TRBV7-8 with TRBJ1-1; D call uncertain. Per germline, CDR1 SGHVS and CDR2 FQNEAQ. The CDR3 has 11 residues. The V gene lost 2 bases and the J gene lost 7 bases, with 5 bases spanning the gap. The CDR3 sequence is CASSLSGEAFF. As DNA, the CDR3 is TGTGCCAGCAGCTTAAGCGGTGAAGCTTTCTTT.

The table lists this clone with a few counts. The chain links TRBV11-3 to TRBJ2-5; possibly TRBD2 for D (5 bases). The germline V gene encodes CDR1 SGHNT and CDR2 YENEEA. This CDR3 region has 15 residues. V was cut by 5 bases and J by 3 bases, with 16 bases left in between. CDR3 sequence (DNA): TGTGCCAGCAGCCCTCGATGGACGGAGGAAGAGACCCAGTACTTC. The encoded protein is CASSPRWTEEETQYF.

The chain joins TRBV4-1 to TRBJ1-5; D might be TRBD1 (6 bases). Germline CDR1 is MGHRA and CDR2 is YSYEKL. CDR3 length: 15 residues. The V end lost 0 bases, the J end lost 4 bases, and 10 bases lay between the germline ends. CDR3 residues: CASSQDTGWNQPQHF. The CDR3 nucleotides are TGCGCCAGCAGCCAAGACACAGGGTGGAATCAGCCCCAGCATTTT.

The chain combines TRBV5-1 with TRBJ2-1, with 7 bases identical to TRBD2. V lost 2 bases to trimming and J lost 7 bases; unmatched junction nucleotides: 6. Germline CDR1 SGHRS, CDR2 YFSETQ. The CDR3 covers 14 residues. Here the CDR3 DNA reads TGCGCCAGCAGCTTCCCGACTAGCTCAAATGAGCAGTTCTTC. This gives the protein CASSFPTSSNEQFF.

This sequence joins TRBV28 and TRBJ2-7; D possibly corresponds to TRBD2 (5 bases). Trimming took off 3 bases at V and 6 bases at J, with 9 bases between the two ends. This CDR3 comprises 12 residues. The germline V gene has CDR1 MDHEN and CDR2 SYDVKM. CDR3: CASSFSTSEQYF. The CDR3 nucleotides read TGTGCCAGCAGTTTCTCTACTAGCGAGCAGTACTTC.

The V and J genes are TRBV9 and TRBJ2-3; perhaps TRBD1 as D (6 bases). This CDR3 is 15 amino acids long. The V end was cut by 3 bases, the J end by 0 bases, with 11 bases between. Germline lookup yields CDR1 SGDLS and CDR2 YYNGEE. CDR3 DNA: TGTGCCAGCAGCGCCGGGACACCTAGCACAGATACGCAGTATTTT. Its protein product is CASSAGTPSTDTQYF.

The V call is TRBV5-1, the J call TRBJ1-4, with 7 bases lining up with TRBD1. Germline loops: CDR1 SGHRS, CDR2 YFSETQ. The CDR3 loop spans 16 amino acids. V dropped 2 bases and J dropped 7; count of bases not matched to a gene: 11. The CDR3 loop is CASSFSSTGMGEKLFF. The CDR3 DNA follows: TGCGCCAGCAGCTTCTCGTCGACAGGGATGGGTGAAAAACTGTTTTTT.

J is TRBJ1-2 and V is TRBV19, with D uncertain. The CDR3 runs to 13 residues. V was pared by 7 bases and J by 6 bases, with 15 bases between. Germline CDR1 LNHDA, CDR2 SQIVND (reference sequence). In nucleotides, the CDR3 is TGTGCCAGTACTAAGCCTAACTTAAATGGCTACACCTTC. Its translation is CASTKPNLNGYTF.